This T cell receptor (beta chain) emerged from a study of T cell repertoires in cytomegalovirus infection. For the study at large: It was the public TCR beta signatures that indicated both CMV infection and matching HLA type.

Broader study findings: Ex vivo responses were dominated by HLA-C-restricted CMV-specific TCR beta clonotypes. The cumulative frequency of public TCR beta families distinguished individuals who carried CMV together with the relevant HLA.

The CDR3 consists of 16 residues. In germline, CDR1 is SGHDT, CDR2 YYEEEE. With V trimmed by 2 bases and J by 8 bases, 12 bases remained unmatched. As concerns this clonotype: The antigen remains undetermined.

TCRdb redid the calling of the reads with MiXCR, one entry per CDR3 protein. The repertoire holds 200,000 to 300,000 distinct CDR3 sequences, with roughly 15% as singletons. The sequencing sample was made of PBMCs. The chain uses TRBV5-6 and TRBJ2-1; 8 nucleotides agree with TRBD2. This receptor was identified in a human donor in good health (CMV status not recorded). Some clones in this sample may be carry-over from other donors' samples. The CDR3 here is CASSLGSGRAADEQFF. The CDR3 region has the DNA TGTGCCAGCAGCTTAGGTTCCGGGAGGGCCGCGGATGAGCAGTTCTTC.